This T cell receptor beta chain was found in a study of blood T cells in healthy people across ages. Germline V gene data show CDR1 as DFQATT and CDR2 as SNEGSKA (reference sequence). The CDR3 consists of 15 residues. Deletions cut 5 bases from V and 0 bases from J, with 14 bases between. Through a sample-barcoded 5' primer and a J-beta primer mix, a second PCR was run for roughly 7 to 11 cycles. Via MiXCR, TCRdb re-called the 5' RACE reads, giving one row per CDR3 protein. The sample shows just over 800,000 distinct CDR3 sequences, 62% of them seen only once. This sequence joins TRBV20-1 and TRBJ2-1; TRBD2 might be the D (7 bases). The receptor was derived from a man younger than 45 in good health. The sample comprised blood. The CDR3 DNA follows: TGCAGTGCTGACTGGGGAGGGGGCTCCTACAATGAGCAGTTCTTC. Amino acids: CSADWGGGSYNEQFF.